The clone carrying this T cell receptor beta chain was seen a handful of times. No antigen is known for it. At one boundary the junction diverges from the germline segment, which might be a read error. Treatment of any kind had been given to no patient before thyroid surgery. This record belongs to a study of metastatic and nonmetastatic thyroid tumors. Study details: Peripheral blood and tumor or nodule samples from malignant and benign thyroid patients were compared. Study-wide results and limits: Across blood and tumor, TCR beta diversity in malignant thyroid tumors was reportedly significantly higher than in benign nodules.

CDR1 and CDR2 (germline): SGHRS, YFSETQ. The CDR3 totals 18 residues. TCRdb called clones again from the PCR reads with MiXCR. The data contain 20,000 to 25,000 clones, 15% to 18% of them seen just once; the ten biggest clones take up 35% to 45%. What was sequenced was blood. The receptor's source is a female donor with papillary thyroid cancer or a benign thyroid nodule (not recorded which). Some clones in this sample may be carry-over from other donors' samples. This chain uses TRBV5-1 with TRBJ2-1; 7 bases align to TRBD2. DNA for the CDR3: TGCGCCAGCCGGACCCGGGACTACCGGGTGAGATCCTACAGTGAGCAGTTCTTC. Translating gives CASRTRDYRVRSYSEQFF.